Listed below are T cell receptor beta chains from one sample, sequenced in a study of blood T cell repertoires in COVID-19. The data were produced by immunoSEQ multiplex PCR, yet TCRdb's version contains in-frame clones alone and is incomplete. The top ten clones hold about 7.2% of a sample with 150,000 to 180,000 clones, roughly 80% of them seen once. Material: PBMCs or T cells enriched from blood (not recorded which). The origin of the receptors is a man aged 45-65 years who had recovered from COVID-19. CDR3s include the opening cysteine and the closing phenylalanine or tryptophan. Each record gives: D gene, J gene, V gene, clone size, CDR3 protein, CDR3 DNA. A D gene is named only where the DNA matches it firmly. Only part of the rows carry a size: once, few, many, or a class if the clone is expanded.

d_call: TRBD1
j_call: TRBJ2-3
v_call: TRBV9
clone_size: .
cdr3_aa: CASSVGTGGLTDTQYF
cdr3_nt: TGTGCCAGCAGCGTGGGGACAGGGGGCCTCACAGATACGCAGTATTTT

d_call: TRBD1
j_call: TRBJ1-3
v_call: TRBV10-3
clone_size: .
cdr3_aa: CAISPSTGRSGNTIYF
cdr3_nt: TGTGCCATCAGTCCTTCGACAGGGCGCTCTGGAAACACCATATATTTT

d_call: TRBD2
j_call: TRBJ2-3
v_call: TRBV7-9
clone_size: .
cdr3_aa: CASSLRRTIRGADTQYF
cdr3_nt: TGTGCCAGCAGCTTAAGGCGGACCATCCGGGGGGCAGATACGCAGTATTTT

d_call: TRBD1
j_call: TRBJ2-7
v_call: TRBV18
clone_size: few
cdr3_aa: CASTLAGQGAWEQYF
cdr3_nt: TGTGCCAGCACCCTAGCTGGGCAGGGGGCTTGGGAGCAGTACTTC

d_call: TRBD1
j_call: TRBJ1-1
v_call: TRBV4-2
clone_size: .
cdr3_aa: CASRQDRGNTEAFF
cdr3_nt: TGTGCCAGCAGACAGGACAGGGGGAACACTGAAGCTTTCTTT

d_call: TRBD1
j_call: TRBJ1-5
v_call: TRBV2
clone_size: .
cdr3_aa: CASSTDRVGQPQHF
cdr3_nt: TGTGCCAGCAGTACGGACAGGGTAGGGCAGCCCCAGCATTTT

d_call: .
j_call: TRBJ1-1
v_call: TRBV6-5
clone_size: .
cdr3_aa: CASSLQQNTEAFF
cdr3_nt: TGTGCCAGCAGTTTACAACAAAACACTGAAGCTTTCTTT

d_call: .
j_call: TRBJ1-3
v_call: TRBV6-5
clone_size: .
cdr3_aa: CASSYSGEGNTIYF
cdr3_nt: TGTGCCAGCAGTTATTCGGGGGAGGGAAACACCATATATTTT

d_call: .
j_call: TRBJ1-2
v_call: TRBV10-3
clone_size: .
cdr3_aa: CAISESEDYGYTF
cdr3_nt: TGTGCCATCAGTGAGTCAGAGGACTATGGCTACACCTTC

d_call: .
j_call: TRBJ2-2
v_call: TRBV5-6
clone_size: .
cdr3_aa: CASSLVGVNTGELFF
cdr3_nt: TGTGCCAGCAGCTTGGTCGGGGTTAACACCGGGGAGCTGTTTTTT

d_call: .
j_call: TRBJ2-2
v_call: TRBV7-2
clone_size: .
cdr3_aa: CASSLQGYTGELFF
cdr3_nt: TGTGCCAGCAGCTTACAGGGGTACACCGGGGAGCTGTTTTTT

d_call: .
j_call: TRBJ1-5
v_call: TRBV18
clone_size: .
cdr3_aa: CASSPTDSNQPQHF
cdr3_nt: TGTGCCAGCTCACCTACAGATAGCAATCAGCCCCAGCATTTT

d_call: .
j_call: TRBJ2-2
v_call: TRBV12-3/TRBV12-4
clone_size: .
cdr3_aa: CASSLQETGELFF
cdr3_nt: TGTGCCAGCAGTTTACAAGAGACCGGGGAGCTGTTTTTT

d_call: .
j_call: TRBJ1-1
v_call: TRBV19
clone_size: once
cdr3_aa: CASRQFMNTEAFF
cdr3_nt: TGTGCCAGTAGGCAGTTCATGAACACTGAAGCTTTCTTT

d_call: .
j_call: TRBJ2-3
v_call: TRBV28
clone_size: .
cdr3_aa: CASSLALYFPTDTQYF
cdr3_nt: TGTGCCAGCAGTTTGGCTTTATATTTCCCCACAGATACGCAGTATTTT

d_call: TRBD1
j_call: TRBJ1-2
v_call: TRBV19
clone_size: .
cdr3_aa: CASSFLDRAGGYTF
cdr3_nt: TGTGCCAGTAGTTTCCTGGACAGGGCGGGTGGCTACACCTTC

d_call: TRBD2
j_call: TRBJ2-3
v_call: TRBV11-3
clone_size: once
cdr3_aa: CASSSAGERDTQYF
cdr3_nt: TGTGCCAGCAGCTCGGCGGGGGAGAGGGATACGCAGTATTTT

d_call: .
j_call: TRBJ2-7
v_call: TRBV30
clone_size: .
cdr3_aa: CAWRLGNRAGEQYF
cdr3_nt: TGTGCCTGGAGACTGGGCAACAGGGCGGGCGAGCAGTACTTC

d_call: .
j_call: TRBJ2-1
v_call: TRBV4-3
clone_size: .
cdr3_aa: CASSQEADSYNEQFF
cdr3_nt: TGCGCCAGCAGCCAAGAAGCGGACTCCTACAATGAGCAGTTCTTC

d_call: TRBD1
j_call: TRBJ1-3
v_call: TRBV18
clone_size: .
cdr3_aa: CASSPAHRGLDTIYF
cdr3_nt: TGTGCCAGCTCACCAGCTCACAGGGGATTGGACACCATATATTTT

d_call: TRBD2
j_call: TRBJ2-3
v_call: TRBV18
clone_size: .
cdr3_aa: CASSPVGRGATDTQYF
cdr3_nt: TGTGCCAGCTCACCAGTGGGGCGGGGGGCCACAGATACGCAGTATTTT

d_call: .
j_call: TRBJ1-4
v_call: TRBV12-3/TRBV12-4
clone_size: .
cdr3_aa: CASMEPANEKLFF
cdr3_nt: TGTGCCAGCATGGAGCCGGCTAATGAAAAACTGTTTTTT

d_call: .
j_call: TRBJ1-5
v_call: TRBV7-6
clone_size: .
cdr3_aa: CASSLEARGTNQPQHF
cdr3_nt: TGTGCCAGCAGCTTAGAGGCTAGGGGGACGAATCAGCCCCAGCATTTT

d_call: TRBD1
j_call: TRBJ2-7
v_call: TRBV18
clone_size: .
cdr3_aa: CASSLQGQGMRYEQYF
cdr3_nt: TGTGCCAGCTCACTCCAAGGACAGGGAATGAGATACGAGCAGTACTTC

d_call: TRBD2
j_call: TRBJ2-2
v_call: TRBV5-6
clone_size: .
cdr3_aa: CASRRRGGHTGELFF
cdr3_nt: TGTGCCAGCAGGAGGCGGGGGGGCCACACCGGGGAGCTGTTTTTT

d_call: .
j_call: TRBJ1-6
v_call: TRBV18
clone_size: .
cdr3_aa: CASSPGRTDNSPLHF
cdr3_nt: TGTGCCAGCTCACCGGGGCGGACAGATAATTCACCCCTCCACTTT

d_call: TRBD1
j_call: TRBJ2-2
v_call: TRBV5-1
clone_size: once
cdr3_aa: CASSSGTGSYGELFF
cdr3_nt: TGCGCCAGCAGCTCCGGGACAGGGTCTTACGGGGAGCTGTTTTTT

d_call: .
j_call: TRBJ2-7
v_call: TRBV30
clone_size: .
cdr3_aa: CAWSVWLGDGEQYF
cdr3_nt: TGTGCCTGGAGTGTATGGCTCGGTGACGGGGAGCAGTACTTC

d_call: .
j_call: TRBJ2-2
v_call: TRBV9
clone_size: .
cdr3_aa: CASSVGGAGNTGELFF
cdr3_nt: TGTGCCAGCAGCGTAGGAGGGGCGGGAAACACCGGGGAGCTGTTTTTT

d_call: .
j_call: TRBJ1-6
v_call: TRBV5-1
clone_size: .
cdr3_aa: CASSLGRSSYNSPLHF
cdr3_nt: TGCGCCAGCAGCTTGGGTAGGAGCTCCTATAATTCACCCCTCCACTTT

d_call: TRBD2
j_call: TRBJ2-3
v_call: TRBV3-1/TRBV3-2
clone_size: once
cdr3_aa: CASSPIASGGWVTQYF
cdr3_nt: TGTGCCAGCAGCCCAATAGCTAGCGGGGGGTGGGTTACGCAGTATTTT

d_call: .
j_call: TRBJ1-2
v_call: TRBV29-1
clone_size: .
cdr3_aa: CSVDARGYGYTF
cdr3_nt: TGCAGCGTTGATGCGCGGGGGTATGGCTACACCTTC

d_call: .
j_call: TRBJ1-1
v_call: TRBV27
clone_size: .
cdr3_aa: CASRRGNPNTEAFF
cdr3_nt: TGTGCCAGCAGAAGGGGCAATCCGAACACTGAAGCTTTCTTT

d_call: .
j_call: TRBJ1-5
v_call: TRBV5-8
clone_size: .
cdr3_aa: CASSLARYSNQPQHF
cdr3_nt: TGTGCCAGCAGCTTGGCTAGGTATAGCAATCAGCCCCAGCATTTT

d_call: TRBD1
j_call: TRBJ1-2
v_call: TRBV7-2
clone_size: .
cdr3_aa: CASSVRDSSYGYTF
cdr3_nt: TGTGCCAGCAGCGTCCGGGACAGCTCCTATGGCTACACCTTC

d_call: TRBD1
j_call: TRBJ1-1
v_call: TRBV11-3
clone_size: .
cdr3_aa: CASSTGTGTNTEAFF
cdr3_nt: TGTGCCAGCAGCACCGGGACAGGGACTAACACTGAAGCTTTCTTT

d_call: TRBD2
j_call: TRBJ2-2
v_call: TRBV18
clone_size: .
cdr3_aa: CASSPRTSGGSGELFF
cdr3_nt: TGTGCCAGCTCACCTAGGACTAGCGGGGGCTCCGGGGAGCTGTTTTTT

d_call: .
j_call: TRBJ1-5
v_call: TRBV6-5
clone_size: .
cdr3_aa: CASSYAHTNQPQHF
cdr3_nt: TGTGCCAGCAGTTACGCACATACCAATCAGCCCCAGCATTTT

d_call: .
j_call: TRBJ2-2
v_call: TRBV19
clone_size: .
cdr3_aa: CASSGAGTNTGELFF
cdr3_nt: TGTGCCAGTAGTGGGGCAGGTACGAACACCGGGGAGCTGTTTTTT

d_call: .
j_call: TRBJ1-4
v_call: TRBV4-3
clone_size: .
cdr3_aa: CASSPGFATNEKLFF
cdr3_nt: TGCGCCAGCAGCCCGGGTTTTGCAACTAATGAAAAACTGTTTTTT

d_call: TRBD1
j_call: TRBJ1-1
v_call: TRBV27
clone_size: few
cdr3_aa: CASSFTGGWTEAFF
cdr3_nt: TGTGCCAGCAGTTTCACAGGGGGCTGGACTGAAGCTTTCTTT

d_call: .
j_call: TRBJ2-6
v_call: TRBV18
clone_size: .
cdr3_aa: CASSPRQGSSGANVLTF
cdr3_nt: TGTGCCAGCTCACCCCGCCAGGGTTCCTCTGGGGCCAACGTCCTGACTTTC

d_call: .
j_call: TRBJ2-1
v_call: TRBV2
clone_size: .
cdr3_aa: CASSGGPVYNEQFF
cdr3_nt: TGTGCCAGCAGTGGGGGGCCCGTCTACAATGAGCAGTTCTTC

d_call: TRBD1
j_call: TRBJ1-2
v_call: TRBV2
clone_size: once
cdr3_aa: CASRAEGAGYGYTF
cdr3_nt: TGTGCCAGCAGGGCGGAGGGGGCGGGCTATGGCTACACCTTC

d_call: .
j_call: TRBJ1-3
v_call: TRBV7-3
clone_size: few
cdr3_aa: CASSNSPPGQSPIYF
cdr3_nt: TGTGCCAGCAGCAATAGCCCCCCCGGACAGAGCCCCATATATTTT

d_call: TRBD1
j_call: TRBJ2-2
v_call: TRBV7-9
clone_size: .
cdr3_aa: CASSFPGQANTGELFF
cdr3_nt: TGTGCCAGCAGCTTCCCGGGACAGGCGAACACCGGGGAGCTGTTTTTT

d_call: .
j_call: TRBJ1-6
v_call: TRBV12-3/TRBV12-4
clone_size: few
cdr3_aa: CASRLRERSPLHF
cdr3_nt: TGTGCCAGCAGACTAAGGGAGCGCTCACCCCTCCACTTT

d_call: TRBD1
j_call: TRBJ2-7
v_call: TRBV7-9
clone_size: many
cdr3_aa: CASSPLDRGTYEQYF
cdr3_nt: TGTGCCAGCAGCCCTTTGGACAGGGGGACCTACGAGCAGTACTTC

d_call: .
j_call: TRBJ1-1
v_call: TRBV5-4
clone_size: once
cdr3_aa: CASRITGNTEAFF
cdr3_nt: TGTGCCAGCAGGATAACAGGAAACACTGAAGCTTTCTTT

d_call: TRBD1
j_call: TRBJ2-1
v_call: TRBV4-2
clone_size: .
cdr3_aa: CASSQDPSRDRGRGEQFF
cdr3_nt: TGTGCCAGCAGCCAAGATCCCTCCCGGGACAGGGGGCGCGGTGAGCAGTTCTTC

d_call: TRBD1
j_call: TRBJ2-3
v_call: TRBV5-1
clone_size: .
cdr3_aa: CASSLARTGGADTQYF
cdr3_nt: TGCGCCAGCAGCTTGGCCAGGACAGGGGGAGCAGATACGCAGTATTTT

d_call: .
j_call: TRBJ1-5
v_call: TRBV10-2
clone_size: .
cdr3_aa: CASSESDPGSQPQHF
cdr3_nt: TGCGCCAGCAGTGAGTCCGACCCGGGGTCTCAGCCCCAGCATTTT

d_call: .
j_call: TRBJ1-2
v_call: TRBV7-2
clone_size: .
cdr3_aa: CASSYVANYGYTF
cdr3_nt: TGTGCCAGCAGCTACGTAGCTAACTATGGCTACACCTTC

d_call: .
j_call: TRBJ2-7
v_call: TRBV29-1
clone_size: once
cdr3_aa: CSVGTEGYF
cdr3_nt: TGCAGCGTTGGGACCGAGGGGTACTTC

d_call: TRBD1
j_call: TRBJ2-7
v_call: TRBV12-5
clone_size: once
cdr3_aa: CASGLVHTGTGHHEQYF
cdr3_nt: TGTGCTAGTGGTTTGGTTCATACCGGGACAGGGCATCACGAGCAGTACTTC

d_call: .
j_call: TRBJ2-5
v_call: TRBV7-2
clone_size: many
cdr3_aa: CASSFAGLQETQYF
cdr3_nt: TGTGCCAGCAGCTTCGCGGGTCTTCAAGAGACCCAGTACTTC

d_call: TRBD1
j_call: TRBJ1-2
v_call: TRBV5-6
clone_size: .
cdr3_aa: CASSLSETGAYGYTF
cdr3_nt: TGTGCCAGCAGCTTGTCGGAGACAGGGGCCTATGGCTACACCTTC

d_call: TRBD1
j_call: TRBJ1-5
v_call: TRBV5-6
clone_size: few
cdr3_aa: CASSSLQDRGFQPQHF
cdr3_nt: TGTGCCAGCAGCTCGCTACAGGACAGGGGGTTCCAGCCCCAGCATTTT